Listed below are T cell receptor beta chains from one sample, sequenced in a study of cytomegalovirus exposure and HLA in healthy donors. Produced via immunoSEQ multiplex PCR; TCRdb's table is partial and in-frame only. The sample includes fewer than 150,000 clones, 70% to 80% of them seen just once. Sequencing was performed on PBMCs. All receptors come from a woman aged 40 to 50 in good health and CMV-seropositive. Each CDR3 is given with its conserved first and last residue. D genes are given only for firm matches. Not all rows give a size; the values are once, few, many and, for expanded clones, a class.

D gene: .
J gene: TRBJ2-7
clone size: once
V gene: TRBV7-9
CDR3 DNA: TGTTCCAGCAGCCCCGGGTCCTACGAGCAGTACTTC
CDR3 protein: CSSSPGSYEQYF

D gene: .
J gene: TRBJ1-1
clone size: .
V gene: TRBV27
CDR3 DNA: TGTGCCAGCATTGGGCCGGGGGAAGCTTTCTTT
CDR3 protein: CASIGPGEAFF

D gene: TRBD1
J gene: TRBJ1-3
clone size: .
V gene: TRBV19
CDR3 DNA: TGTGCCAGTAGTATCGACAGGGGCTCTGGAAACACCATATATTTT
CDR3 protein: CASSIDRGSGNTIYF

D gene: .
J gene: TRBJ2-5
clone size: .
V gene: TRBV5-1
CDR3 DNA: TGCGCCAGCAGCTTGGTTGGACAGCAAGAGACCCAGTACTTC
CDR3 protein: CASSLVGQQETQYF

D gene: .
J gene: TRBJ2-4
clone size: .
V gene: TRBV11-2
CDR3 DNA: TGTGCCAGCAGCTATGAACAGGGAAACATTCAGTACTTC
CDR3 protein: CASSYEQGNIQYF

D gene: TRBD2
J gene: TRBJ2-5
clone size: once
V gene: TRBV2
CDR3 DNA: TGTGCCATCTCTAGCGGGAGGGCCGGTGAGACCCAGTACTTC
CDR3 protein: CAISSGRAGETQYF

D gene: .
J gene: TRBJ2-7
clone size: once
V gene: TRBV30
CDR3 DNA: TGTGCCTGGACCGTTAGAGAGCGCTCCTACGAGCAGTACTTC
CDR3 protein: CAWTVRERSYEQYF

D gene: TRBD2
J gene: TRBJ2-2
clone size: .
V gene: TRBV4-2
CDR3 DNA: TGTGCCAGCAGCCCATATAGCGGGGGGGAGCCCGGGGAGCTGTTTTTT
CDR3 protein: CASSPYSGGEPGELFF

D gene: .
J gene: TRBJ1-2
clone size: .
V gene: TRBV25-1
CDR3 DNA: TGTGCCAGCAGTGAGGCAGGGTGGGAATATGGCTACACCTTC
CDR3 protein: CASSEAGWEYGYTF

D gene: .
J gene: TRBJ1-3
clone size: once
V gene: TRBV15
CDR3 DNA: TGTGCCACCAGGAAACGGACAGACACCATATATTTT
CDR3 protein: CATRKRTDTIYF

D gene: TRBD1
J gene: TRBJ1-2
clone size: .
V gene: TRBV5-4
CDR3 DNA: TGTGCCAGCAGCCGGGGGACAGGGGATAACTATGGCTACACCTTC
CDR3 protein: CASSRGTGDNYGYTF

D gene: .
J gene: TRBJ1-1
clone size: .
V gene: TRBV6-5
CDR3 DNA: TGTGCCAGCATCAACAGGGACACTGAAGCTTTCTTT
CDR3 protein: CASINRDTEAFF

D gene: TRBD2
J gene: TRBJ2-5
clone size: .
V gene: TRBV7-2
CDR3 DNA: TGTGCCAGCAGCTTAAGGTTTTCGCGGGAGTGGGTCCAAGAGACCCAGTACTTC
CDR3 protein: CASSLRFSREWVQETQYF

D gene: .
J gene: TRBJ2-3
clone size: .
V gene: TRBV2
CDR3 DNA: TGTGCCAGCAAGACTACTAGCACAGATACGCAGTATTTT
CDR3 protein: CASKTTSTDTQYF

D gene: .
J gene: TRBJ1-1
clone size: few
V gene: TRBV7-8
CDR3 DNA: TGTGCCAGCAGCTTAACGGTTAAGAACACTGAAGCTTTCTTT
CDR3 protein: CASSLTVKNTEAFF

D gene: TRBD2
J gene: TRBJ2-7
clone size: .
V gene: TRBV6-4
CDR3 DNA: TGTGCCAGCAGCCTACTAGCGGGAGACGAGCAGTACTTC
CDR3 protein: CASSLLAGDEQYF

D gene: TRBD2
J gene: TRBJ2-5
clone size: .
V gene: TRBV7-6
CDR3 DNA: TGTGCCAGCAGCGCCTTCCCGGGGGGAGAGACCCAGTACTTC
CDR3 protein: CASSAFPGGETQYF

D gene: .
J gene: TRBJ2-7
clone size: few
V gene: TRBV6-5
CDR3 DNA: TGTGCCAGTTGGGACTCGGCTTCCCACGAGCAGTACTTC
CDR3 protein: CASWDSASHEQYF

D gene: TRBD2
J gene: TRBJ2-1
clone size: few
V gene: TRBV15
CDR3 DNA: TGTGCCACCTCTTGGCGGGAGGGCCTTAATGAGCAGTTCTTC
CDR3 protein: CATSWREGLNEQFF

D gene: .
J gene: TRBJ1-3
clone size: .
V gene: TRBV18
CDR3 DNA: TGTGCCAGCTCACCACCGGGACACGGAAACACCATATATTTT
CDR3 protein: CASSPPGHGNTIYF

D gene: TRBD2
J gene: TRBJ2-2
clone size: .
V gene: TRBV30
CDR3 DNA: TGTGCCTGGACCCTACCGACTAGCGGGAGACGGGACACCGGGGAGCTGTTTTTT
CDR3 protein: CAWTLPTSGRRDTGELFF

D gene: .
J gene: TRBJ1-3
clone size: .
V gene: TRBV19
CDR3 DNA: TGTGCCAGTAGTACCGGGTTTAACGGAAACACCATATATTTT
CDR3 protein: CASSTGFNGNTIYF

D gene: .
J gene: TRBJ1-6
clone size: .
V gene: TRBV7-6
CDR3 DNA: TGTGCCAGCAGCTTGGGCAGGGCTTTATATAATTCACCCCTCCACTTT
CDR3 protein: CASSLGRALYNSPLHF

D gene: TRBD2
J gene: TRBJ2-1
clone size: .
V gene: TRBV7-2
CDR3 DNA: TGTGCCAGCAGCCCTGATAGCGGGAGGGCCTACAATGAGCAGTTCTTC
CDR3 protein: CASSPDSGRAYNEQFF

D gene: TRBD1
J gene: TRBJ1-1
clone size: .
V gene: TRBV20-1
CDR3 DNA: TGCAGTGCTGACAGGGCATCTGAAGCTTTCTTT
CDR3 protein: CSADRASEAFF

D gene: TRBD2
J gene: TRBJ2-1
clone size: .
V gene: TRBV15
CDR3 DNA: TGTGCCACCAGCAGACTAGGGACTAGCAGACACAATGAGCAGTTCTTC
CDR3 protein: CATSRLGTSRHNEQFF

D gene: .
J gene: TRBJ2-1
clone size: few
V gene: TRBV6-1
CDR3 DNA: TGTGCCAGCAGTGCCACAGGGACCTACAATGAGCAGTTCTTC
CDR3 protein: CASSATGTYNEQFF

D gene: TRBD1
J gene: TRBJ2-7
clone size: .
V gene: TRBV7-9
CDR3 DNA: TGTGCCAGCAGCTCTAATGCCGGGACAGGTATTGGCTCCTACGAGCAGTACTTC
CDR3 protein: CASSSNAGTGIGSYEQYF

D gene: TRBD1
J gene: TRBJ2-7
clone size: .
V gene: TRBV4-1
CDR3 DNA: TGCGCCAGCAGCCAATCCGGGACAGCTTCGTACGAGCAGTACTTC
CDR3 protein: CASSQSGTASYEQYF

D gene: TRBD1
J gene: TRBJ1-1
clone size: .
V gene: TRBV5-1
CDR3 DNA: TGCGCCAGCAGCTTGGCCCGGACAGGGGTCAACACTGAAGCTTTCTTT
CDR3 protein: CASSLARTGVNTEAFF

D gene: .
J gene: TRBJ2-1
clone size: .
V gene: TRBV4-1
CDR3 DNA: TGCGCCAGCAGCCAAGCGGCGCGGGGAGTCTATGAGCAGTTCTTC
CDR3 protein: CASSQAARGVYEQFF

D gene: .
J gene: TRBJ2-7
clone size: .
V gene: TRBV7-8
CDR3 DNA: TGTGCCAGCAGCCTGGGACCTGCGGACTACGAGCAGTACTTC
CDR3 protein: CASSLGPADYEQYF

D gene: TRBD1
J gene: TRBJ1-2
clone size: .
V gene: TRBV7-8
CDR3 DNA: TGTGCCAGCAGCTTAGCGGGGACAGGGAGATACGATGGCTACACCTTC
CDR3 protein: CASSLAGTGRYDGYTF

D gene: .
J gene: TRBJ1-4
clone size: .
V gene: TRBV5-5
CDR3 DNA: TGTGCCAGCAGCTTAACTCGACAGGCCGCAACTAATGAAAAACTGTTTTTT
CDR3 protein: CASSLTRQAATNEKLFF

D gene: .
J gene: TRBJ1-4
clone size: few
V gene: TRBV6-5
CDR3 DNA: TGTGCCAGCGCAGGGTGGAAAGGAGAAAAACTGTTTTTT
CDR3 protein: CASAGWKGEKLFF

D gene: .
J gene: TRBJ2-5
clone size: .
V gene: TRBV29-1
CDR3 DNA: TGCAGCGTTCGGAACAGGACCTACCTCGAGACCCAGTACTTC
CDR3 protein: CSVRNRTYLETQYF

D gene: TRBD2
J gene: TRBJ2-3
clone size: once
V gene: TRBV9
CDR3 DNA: TGTGCCAGCAGCGTAGAAGAGCGGGGGGGCCCAGATACGCAGTATTTT
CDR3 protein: CASSVEERGGPDTQYF

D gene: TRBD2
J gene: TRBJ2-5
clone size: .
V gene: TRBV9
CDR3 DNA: TGTGCCAGCAGCGTGGGTAGACTAGCGGATCAAGAGACCCAGTACTTC
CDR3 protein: CASSVGRLADQETQYF

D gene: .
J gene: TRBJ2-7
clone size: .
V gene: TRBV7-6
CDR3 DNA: TGTGCCAGCAGCTCCCCGGACAGCTCCTACGAGCAGTACTTC
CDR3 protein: CASSSPDSSYEQYF

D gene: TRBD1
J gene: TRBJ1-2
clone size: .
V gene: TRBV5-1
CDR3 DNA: TGCGCCAGCAGCTCCGACAGGGGGCGTCAGTTTGGCTACACCTTC
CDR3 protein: CASSSDRGRQFGYTF

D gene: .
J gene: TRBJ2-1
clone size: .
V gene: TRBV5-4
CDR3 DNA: TGTGCCAGCAGCTCAGCAGGTATTTCCTACAATGAGCAGTTCTTC
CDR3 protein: CASSSAGISYNEQFF

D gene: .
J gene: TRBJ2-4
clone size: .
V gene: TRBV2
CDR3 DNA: TGTGCCAGCAGTCTACGACTCGGCACGGCCGACTTC
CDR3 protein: CASSLRLGTADF

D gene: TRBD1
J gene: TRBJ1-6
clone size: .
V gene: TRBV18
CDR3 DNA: TGTGCCAGCTCACCCCGGACAGGGGGAAATTCACCCCTCCACTTT
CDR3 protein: CASSPRTGGNSPLHF

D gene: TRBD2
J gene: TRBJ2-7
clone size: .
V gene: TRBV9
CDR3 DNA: TGTGCCAGCAGCGTAGCCGGGACTAGTAGCGAGCAGTACTTC
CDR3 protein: CASSVAGTSSEQYF

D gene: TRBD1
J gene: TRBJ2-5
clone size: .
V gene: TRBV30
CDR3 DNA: TGTGCCTGGAGTGGAGGGACAGGCATTAAAGAGACCCAGTACTTC
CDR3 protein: CAWSGGTGIKETQYF

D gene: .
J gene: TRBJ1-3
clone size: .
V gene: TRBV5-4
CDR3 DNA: TGTGCCAGCAGCTTGGGCTCCGGGTTGATCTCTGGAAACACCATATATTTT
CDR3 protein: CASSLGSGLISGNTIYF

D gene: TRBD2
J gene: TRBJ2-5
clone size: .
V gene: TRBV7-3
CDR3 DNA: TGTGCCAGCAGCCAAGGTGTAGCGGGGTCGGGGGAGACCCAGTACTTC
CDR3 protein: CASSQGVAGSGETQYF

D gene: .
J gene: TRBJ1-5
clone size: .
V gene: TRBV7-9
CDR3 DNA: TGTGCCAGCAGCTTAGCGGGGGCGACTCAGCCCCAGCATTTT
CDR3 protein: CASSLAGATQPQHF

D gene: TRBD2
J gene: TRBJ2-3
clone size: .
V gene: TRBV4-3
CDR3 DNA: TGCGCCAGCAGCCAAGAAGAGGCACTAGCGGGAGTTCTTGGAGGGGATACGCAGTATTTT
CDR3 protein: CASSQEEALAGVLGGDTQYF

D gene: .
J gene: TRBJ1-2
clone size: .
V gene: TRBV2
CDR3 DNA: TGTGCCAGCAGTGAGTCGTACTATGGCTACACCTTC
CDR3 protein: CASSESYYGYTF

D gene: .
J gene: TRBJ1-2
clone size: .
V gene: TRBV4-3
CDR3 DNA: TGCGCCAGCAGCCAAAGGTTTAATGGACAGCTGAACTATGGCTACACCTTC
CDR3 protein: CASSQRFNGQLNYGYTF

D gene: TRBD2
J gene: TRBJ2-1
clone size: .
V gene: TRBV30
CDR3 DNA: TGTGCCTGGAGTGGGCTTAGCGGGATGGGCTCCTACAATGAGCAGTTCTTC
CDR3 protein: CAWSGLSGMGSYNEQFF

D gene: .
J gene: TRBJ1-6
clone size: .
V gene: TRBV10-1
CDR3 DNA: TGCGCCAGCCGTGTCCCGTCACCCCTCCACTTT
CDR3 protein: CASRVPSPLHF

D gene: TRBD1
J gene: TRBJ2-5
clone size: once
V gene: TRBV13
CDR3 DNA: TGTGCCAGCAGCCTATCGGGACAGAGGAAGACCCAGTACTTC
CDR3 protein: CASSLSGQRKTQYF

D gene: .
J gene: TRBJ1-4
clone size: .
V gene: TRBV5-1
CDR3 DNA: TGCGCCAGCAGCGTGGATGGAGCTAATGAAAAACTGTTTTTT
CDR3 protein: CASSVDGANEKLFF

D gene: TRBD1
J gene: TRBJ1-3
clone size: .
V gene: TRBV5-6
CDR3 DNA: TGTGCCAGCAGCAACGGACAGGGGAGGAACACCATATATTTT
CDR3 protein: CASSNGQGRNTIYF

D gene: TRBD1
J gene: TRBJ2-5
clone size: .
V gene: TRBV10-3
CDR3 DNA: TGTGCCAGAACGACAGGGGATAGTCGGGAGCAGTACTTC
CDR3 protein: CARTTGDSREQYF